These 28 T cell receptor beta chains came from one sample sequenced in a study of shared clonotypes between healthy human individuals. Sequenced by immunoSEQ multiplex PCR; TCRdb stores in-frame clones only, minus some. The table includes 2 million to 2.5 million clones, about 95% detected once. What was sequenced was naive CD4+ T cells sorted from blood. As for subset: CD45RA+ positively selected. These receptors were collected from a man aged 18 to 30 in good health.

V is TRBV6-5 and J is TRBJ2-1; 7 bases agree with TRBD2. With V trimmed by 4 bases and J by 2 bases, 5 bases remained unmatched. Looked up from germline, CDR1 is MNHEY and CDR2 is SVGAGI. This CDR3 has 15 amino acids. The CDR3 region is CASSSEAGPYNEQFF. In DNA, the CDR3 is TGTGCCAGCAGTTCAGAAGCGGGACCCTACAATGAGCAGTTCTTC.

This rearrangement joins TRBV11-2 to TRBJ2-7; 11 positions agree with TRBD1. There are 16 residues in the CDR3. The junction had 5 bases not matched to a gene; V was cut back by 1 base and J by 3 bases. Germline assignment: CDR1 SGHAT and CDR2 FQNNGV. The CDR3 DNA sequence: TGTGCCAGCAGCTTAGGTCCCGGGACAGGGGGCTACGAGCAGTACTTC. It specifies CASSLGPGTGGYEQYF. The complete variable domain, with remaining parts taken from reference TRBV11-2 and TRBJ2-7, reads EAGVAQSPRYKIIEKRQSVAFWCNPISGHATLYWYQQILGQGPKLLIQFQNNGVVDDSQLPKDRFSAERLKGVDSTLKIQPAKLEDSAVYLCASSLGPGTGGYEQYFGPGTRLTVT.

The CDR3 loop is CASSSTTGVGETQYF. The CDR3 DNA reads TGTGCCAGCAGTTCTACGACAGGGGTTGGGGAGACCCAGTACTTC. V is TRBV6-6 and J is TRBJ2-5; 8 bases are a match to TRBD1. V shed 4 bases and J 5 bases; nucleotides not matched to a gene: 9. The CDR3 consists of 15 residues. Germline V gives CDR1 MNHNY, CDR2 SVGAGI (reference sequence).

J is TRBJ2-2 and V is TRBV19; no definite D call. In germline, CDR1 is LNHDA, CDR2 SQIVND (reference sequence). Trimming pared 5 bases from V and 8 bases from J, leaving 6 bases between. The CDR3 is 11 amino acids. CDR3 sequence: CASSVAGELFF. DNA for the CDR3: TGTGCCAGTAGTGTGGCTGGGGAGCTGTTTTTT. Full variable domain (outside the CDR3, taken from reference TRBV19 and TRBJ2-2): DGGITQSPKYLFRKEGQNVTLSCEQNLNHDAMYWYRQDPGQGLRLIYYSQIVNDFQKGDIAEGYSVSREKKESFPLTVTSAQKNPTAFYLCASSVAGELFFGEGSRLTVL.

The CDR3 region is CASSPYGQGIYEQYF. For the CDR3, the DNA is TGTGCCAGCAGCCCATACGGACAGGGGATCTACGAGCAGTACTTC. The chain employs TRBV7-2 and TRBJ2-7; 9 bases align to TRBD1. With V trimmed by 5 bases and J by 3 bases, 8 bases remained unmatched. CDR3 size: 15 residues. CDR1 SGHTA and CDR2 FQGNSA come from the germline V gene.

The chain is built from TRBV19 and TRBJ2-2, with D hard to call. The length of the CDR3 is 13 residues. Trimming took 8 bases from V and 1 from J, leaving 8 bases between them. Per germline, CDR1 LNHDA and CDR2 SQIVND (reference sequence). The CDR3 bases are TGTGCCAGTCGTGTCGGGAACACCGGGGAGCTGTTTTTT. Translating it yields CASRVGNTGELFF.

The V gene is TRBV6-5, the J gene TRBJ2-5; tentatively, D is TRBD2 (6 bases). Germline CDR1 MNHEY, CDR2 SVGAGI. This CDR3 spans 14 amino acids. Trimming shortened V by 3 bases and J by 3 bases, and 11 bases separated the two germline ends. The CDR3 loop reads CASSYGGMKETQYF. CDR3 sequence (DNA): TGTGCCAGCAGTTATGGCGGGATGAAAGAGACCCAGTACTTC.

V is TRBV4-1 and J is TRBJ2-7, with 7 positions matching TRBD2. From germline, CDR1 is MGHRA and CDR2 YSYEKL. The CDR3 covers 14 residues. J gave up 2 bases and V 4 bases, and 5 bases lay outside the gene matches. The CDR3 nucleotides read TGCGCCAGCAGCCCCGAGCGGGGCCCCTACGAGCAGTACTTC. Translated: CASSPERGPYEQYF.

J is TRBJ2-7 and V is TRBV7-9, with 7 bases lining up with TRBD1. The V and J ends lost 5 bases and 0 bases, in that order; junction bases with no gene match: 7. CDR3 length equals 15 residues. Looked up from germline, CDR1 is SEHNR and CDR2 is FQNEAQ (reference sequence). CDR3 DNA: TGTGCCAGCAGCCCGACAGGGATTGGCTCCTACGAGCAGTACTTC. Translated, it gives CASSPTGIGSYEQYF.

The V call is TRBV23-1, the J call TRBJ2-7; 7 bases agree with TRBD1. TRBV23-1 carries the ORF label, with uncertain function. CDR3 length: 15 residues. With V trimmed by 8 bases and J by 0 bases, 10 bases remained unmatched. The CDR3 bases are TGCGCCAGCCGTAAAACAGGGGCAATCTCCTACGAGCAGTACTTC. This codes for CASRKTGAISYEQYF.

This clone is a singleton in its sample. The V call is TRBV6-5, the J call TRBJ1-2, with 7 positions matching TRBD1. The CDR3 is made up of 15 amino acids. Germline V gene lookup returns CDR1 MNHEY and CDR2 SVGAGI. The V and J ends lost 0 bases and 7 bases, in that order; junction bases with no gene match: 8. The CDR3 here is CASSYSGGDSRGYTF. Written as DNA, the CDR3 is TGTGCCAGCAGTTACTCAGGGGGCGATTCCCGTGGCTACACCTTC.

This clone showed up just a few times. The chain is built from TRBV5-4 and TRBJ1-2; D is perhaps TRBD1 (5 bases). Looked up from germline, CDR1 is SGHNT and CDR2 is YYREEE (reference sequence). The CDR3 runs to 13 residues. V shed 0 bases and J shed 4 bases, with 7 bases lying between them. The CDR3 region has the DNA TGTGCCAGCAGCTTGGACAGGTTCTATGGCTACACCTTC. Protein: CASSLDRFYGYTF.

The sample holds one count of this clone. This chain uses TRBV12-5 with TRBJ2-2; 8 bases are shared with TRBD1. J lost 0 bases, V lost 6 bases, and 3 bases had no gene match. This CDR3 region has 15 residues. Germline V gives CDR1 LGHNT, CDR2 FRNRAP. The CDR3 bases are TGTGCTAGTGGCCTGGGACAGGCGAACACCGGGGAGCTGTTTTTT. This encodes CASGLGQANTGELFF.

The V and J genes are TRBV7-2 and TRBJ2-3; a weak D match, TRBD2 (6 bases). CDR1 and CDR2 from the germline V gene are SGHTA and FQGNSA. V gave up 8 bases and J gave up 0 bases, with 24 bases separating them. CDR3 size: 18 residues. The CDR3 bases are TGTGCCAGCCTCCCCGTGGCGGGGCTCACCCTAAGCACAGATACGCAGTATTTT. It specifies CASLPVAGLTLSTDTQYF. The complete variable domain, with remaining parts taken from reference TRBV7-2 and TRBJ2-3, reads GAGVSQSPSNKVTEKGKDVELRCDPISGHTALYWYRQSLGQGLEFLIYFQGNSAPDKSGLPSDRFSAERTGGSVSTLTIQRTQQEDSAVYLCASLPVAGLTLSTDTQYFGPGTRLTVL.

The V call is TRBV9, the J call TRBJ1-1; D is possibly TRBD1 (5 bases). This CDR3 contains 12 residues. V lost 0 bases and J 13 bases, leaving 13 bases between the germline ends. In germline, CDR1 is SGDLS, CDR2 YYNGEE. This CDR3 reads CASSVEGRSGFF. The CDR3, as DNA: TGTGCCAGCAGCGTAGAGGGGAGGAGCGGTTTCTTT.

The chain joins TRBV10-1 to TRBJ1-5; no definite D call. Trimming stripped 6 bases from V and 1 base from J, with 7 bases between. This CDR3 comprises 13 residues. Germline V gene data show CDR1 as WNHNN and CDR2 as SYGVQD (reference sequence). The CDR3 DNA is TGCGCCAGCAGCGCACAGAGCAATCAGCCCCAGCATTTT. This codes for CASSAQSNQPQHF.

A note on this clone: Other DNA sequences in the same sample also yield this CDR3. The chain has TRBV30 and TRBJ1-6; 9 bases agree with TRBD1. The CDR3 runs to 12 residues. V trimming: 5 bases; J trimming: 7 bases; junction bases outside the gene matches: 0. In germline, CDR1 is GTSNPN, CDR2 SVGIG (reference sequence). CDR3: CAWGQGNSPLHF. Here the CDR3 DNA reads TGTGCCTGGGGACAGGGGAATTCACCCCTCCACTTT.

The CDR3 sequence is CASSLERSRDTQYF. CDR3 coding DNA: TGCGCCAGCAGCTTGGAGCGCAGCAGGGATACGCAGTATTTT. V usage is TRBV5-1 and J usage is TRBJ2-3; D gene unclear. Germline CDR1 reads SGHRS; CDR2 reads YFSETQ. CDR3 length: 14 amino acids. Trimming shortened V by 0 bases and J by 6 bases, and 11 bases separated the two germline ends.

On this clone itself: This same CDR3 is encoded by further DNA sequences in the sample. The rearrangement links TRBV18 to TRBJ1-2, with D tentatively TRBD1 (6 bases). CDR3 length equals 13 residues. Germline V CDR1 and CDR2: KGHSH, LQKENI. Trimming cost V 2 bases and J 5 bases, with 9 bases left between them. The CDR3: CASSPTDSYGYTF. The CDR3 coding sequence is TGTGCCAGCTCACCAACGGACAGTTATGGCTACACCTTC.

The chain uses TRBV10-1 and TRBJ2-1; 9 bases align to TRBD2. V gave up 2 bases and J gave up 8 bases; unmatched junction bases: 7. The germline V gene has CDR1 WNHNN and CDR2 SYGVQD (reference sequence). This CDR3 is built from 15 residues. The CDR3 region is CASSETSGRRDEQFF. CDR3 DNA: TGCGCCAGCAGTGAGACTAGCGGGCGGCGGGATGAGCAGTTCTTC.

V gene TRBV9 combines with J gene TRBJ2-3, with 7 positions matching TRBD2. The trim removed 4 bases at V and 0 bases at J, leaving 8 bases unmatched. Germline CDR1 is SGDLS and CDR2 is YYNGEE. This CDR3 region has 16 residues. Written as DNA, the CDR3 is TGTGCCAGCAGCCCCCCTAGCGGTACTAGCACAGATACGCAGTATTTT. This translates into CASSPPSGTSTDTQYF.

The chain has TRBV5-4 and TRBJ2-1, with 10 bases aligning to TRBD2. The CDR3 contains 17 residues. Unmatched junction bases numbered 14, after V lost 6 bases and J lost 5 bases. Per germline, CDR1 SGHNT and CDR2 YYREEE (reference sequence). As DNA, the CDR3 is TGTGCCAGCACCACGAAAACACTAGCGGGATGGGACAATGAGCAGTTCTTC. Translating gives CASTTKTLAGWDNEQFF.

The chain joins TRBV30 to TRBJ2-7; 13 nucleotides align to TRBD2. The CDR3 has 17 residues. CDR1 GTSNPN and CDR2 SVGIG come from the germline V gene (reference sequence). V gave up 0 bases and J gave up 12 bases; unmatched junction bases: 17. The CDR3 region is CAWSVGRTSGSVPPAYF. CDR3 sequence (DNA): TGTGCCTGGAGTGTAGGGCGGACTAGCGGGAGCGTCCCCCCGGCGTACTTC.

The genes are TRBV7-4 and TRBJ2-1; D remains unclear. Germline V gene lookup returns CDR1 SGHVT and CDR2 SQSDAQ. This CDR3 comprises 17 residues. V gave up 2 bases and J gave up 2 bases, with 16 bases separating them. Written as DNA, the CDR3 is TGTGCCAGCAGCTTATTCCCTCTCCTAGGGCCCTACAATGAGCAGTTCTTC. It yields the protein CASSLFPLLGPYNEQFF.

The gene calls are TRBV6-1 and TRBJ1-5; TRBD1 agrees at 11 bases. After removal of 11 bases from V and 4 bases from J, the junction contained 7 bases not matched to a gene. The length of the CDR3 is 14 residues. CDR1 is MNHNS and CDR2 is SASEGT in the germline V gene. The CDR3 DNA is TGTGCCGCATCGGACAGGGGGCGGAATCAGCCCCAGCATTTT. This gives the protein CAASDRGRNQPQHF.

This clone was seen once. The J gene is TRBJ1-3, the V gene TRBV12-5; D may be TRBD1 (6 bases). The V and J ends lost 6 bases and 6 bases respectively, with 21 bases between them. The germline V gene has CDR1 LGHNT and CDR2 FRNRAP. The length of the CDR3 is 16 residues. CDR3 sequence reads: CASGPRGKGRANTIYF. CDR3 DNA: TGTGCTAGTGGCCCGAGGGGGAAGGGTCGGGCAAACACCATATATTTT.

J is TRBJ2-2 and V is TRBV19, with a possible D match to TRBD1 (5 bases). The CDR3 has 17 residues. Trimming cost V 3 bases and J 4 bases, with 18 bases left between them. The germline V gene has CDR1 LNHDA and CDR2 SQIVND (reference sequence). CDR3 region: CASSINKLGVSTGELFF. CDR3 bases: TGTGCCAGTAGTATTAACAAGCTAGGGGTGTCCACCGGGGAGCTGTTTTTT.

The CDR3 DNA is TGTGCCTTCGACAGGGCGACGAACACTGAAGCTTTCTTT. Residues: CAFDRATNTEAFF. V and J are TRBV30 and TRBJ1-1; 7 bases match TRBD1. From germline, CDR1 is GTSNPN and CDR2 SVGIG (reference sequence). Trimming took 7 bases from V and 1 from J; bases not matched to a gene: 6. The CDR3 is 13 amino acids.